What follows are 19 T cell receptor beta chains derived from one specimen sequenced in a study of early T cells in non-severe SARS-CoV-2 infection. TCRdb reanalysed the 5' RACE reads using MiXCR and keeps one entry per CDR3 protein. Among more than 45,000 distinct CDR3 sequences listed, roughly 12% were seen once. Sequencing was performed on whole blood. The receptors derive from an adult who was a healthcare worker with PCR-confirmed SARS-CoV-2 infection or an uninfected control (not recorded which).

This clonotype was counted at least ten times. The gene calls are TRBV2 and TRBJ2-1; the D is unclear. V was trimmed by 3 bases and J by 3 bases, leaving 12 bases between them. There are 15 residues in the CDR3. CDR1 and CDR2 (germline): SNHLY, FYNNEI. This CDR3 reads CASSEERTGYNEQFF. The CDR3 DNA is TGTGCCAGCAGTGAGGAGCGTACGGGCTACAATGAGCAGTTCTTC.

This clonotype was observed a handful of times. V gene TRBV10-3 combines with J gene TRBJ2-3, with D unclear. CDR1 ENHRY and CDR2 SYGVKD come from the germline V gene. The CDR3 is made up of 15 amino acids. Trimming stripped 4 bases from V and 3 bases from J, with 14 bases between. The CDR3 region is CAISAALLGTDTQYF. The CDR3 nucleotides read TGTGCCATCAGTGCGGCCCTCTTAGGTACAGATACGCAGTATTTT.

This clonotype came up a few times. The chain uses TRBV28 and TRBJ1-5; perhaps TRBD1 as D (6 bases). CDR3 length: 15 amino acids. V gave up 4 bases and J gave up 0 bases, with 10 bases separating them. Per germline, CDR1 MDHEN and CDR2 SYDVKM. In DNA, the CDR3 is TGTGCCAGCAGTTGGGGGGCTGGTAGCAATCAGCCCCAGCATTTT. This translates into CASSWGAGSNQPQHF.

A few counts support this clonotype. The CDR3 region has the DNA TGTGCCACCAGGACCAATGAGCAGTTCTTC. Translated, it gives CATRTNEQFF. This chain connects TRBV28 to TRBJ2-1; D is uncertain. The V gene lost 10 bases and the J gene lost 6 bases, with 7 bases spanning the gap. CDR1 is MDHEN and CDR2 is SYDVKM in the germline V gene. CDR3 length: 10 amino acids.

The V gene is TRBV29-1, the J gene TRBJ1-3; D unresolved. Trimming shortened V by 6 bases and J by 1 base, and 10 bases separated the two germline ends. Germline V gene sequence: CDR1 SQVTM, CDR2 ANQGSEA. The CDR3 spans 13 residues. The CDR3 nucleotides read TGCAGCGTATTGCAAGGATCTGGAAACACCATATATTTT. It yields the protein CSVLQGSGNTIYF.

The chain couples TRBV6-5 to TRBJ2-1; D remains ambiguous. Deletions cut 0 bases from V and 5 bases from J, with 5 bases between. This CDR3 is built from 13 residues. Germline V gives CDR1 MNHEY, CDR2 SVGAGI. The CDR3 region is CASSYSGDNEQFF. DNA for the CDR3: TGTGCCAGCAGTTACTCAGGAGACAATGAGCAGTTCTTC.

The rearrangement joins TRBV7-9 to TRBJ1-2; D is unresolved. The CDR3 spans 13 residues. Germline-derived CDR1 and CDR2 are SEHNR and FQNEAQ (reference sequence). Trimming took 1 base from V and 4 from J, leaving 7 bases between them. CDR3 nucleotides: TGTGCCAGCAGCTTAGTCGGCGGCTATGGCTACACCTTC. It encodes CASSLVGGYGYTF.

The table lists this clonotype with many counts. The chain couples TRBV7-9 to TRBJ1-1; D may be TRBD1 (5 bases). This CDR3 comprises 16 residues. Trimming removed 5 bases from V and 4 bases from J, with 20 bases in between. Germline values: CDR1 SEHNR, CDR2 FQNEAQ (reference sequence). The CDR3 DNA reads TGTGCCAGCAGCCCCCATAGGGACCTAGAGGGCACTGAAGCTTTCTTT. It specifies CASSPHRDLEGTEAFF.

This clonotype has only a few counts. V usage is TRBV20-1 and J usage is TRBJ2-4, with 13 bases identical to TRBD2. This CDR3 spans 14 amino acids. CDR1 is DFQATT, CDR2 SNEGSKA, per germline (reference sequence). J lost 9 bases, V lost 5 bases, and 7 bases had no gene match. Here the CDR3 reads CSASTSGRLAIQYF. CDR3 sequence (DNA): TGCAGTGCTTCGACTAGCGGGAGGTTAGCCATTCAGTACTTC.

The genes are TRBV6-1 and TRBJ2-3, with a tentative D call TRBD1 (5 bases). The CDR3 spans 15 residues. Germline V CDR1 and CDR2: MNHNS, SASEGT. Trimming cost V 4 bases and J 1 base, with 12 bases left between them. DNA of the CDR3: TGTGCCAGCAGTGGTCAGGGCCTAGGCACAGATACGCAGTATTTT. Encoded protein: CASSGQGLGTDTQYF.

This clonotype has a count of ten or more. This chain joins TRBV29-1 and TRBJ2-1; 14 bases match TRBD2. Germline CDR1 is SQVTM and CDR2 is ANQGSEA. V gave up 5 bases and J gave up 8 bases; unmatched junction bases: 8. The CDR3 contains 15 residues. The CDR3 nucleotides are TGCAGCGTTAGGGGGGGACTAGCGGGAGACGATGAGCAGTTCTTC. This gives the protein CSVRGGLAGDDEQFF.

This clonotype was recorded at least ten times. The chain has TRBV27 and TRBJ2-7, with 7 positions matching TRBD1. Trimming took 6 bases from V and 5 from J; bases not matched to a gene: 7. Germline values: CDR1 MNHEY, CDR2 SMNVEV (reference sequence). CDR3 length equals 13 residues. The CDR3 bases are TGTGCCAGCAGCCGACCGACAGGGAACGAGCAGTACTTC. This gives the protein CASSRPTGNEQYF.

At least ten counts were recorded for this clonotype. V and J are TRBV20-1 and TRBJ2-3; D unresolved. Between the trimmed V and J ends, which lost 3 bases and 0 bases, there was a span of 22 bases. This CDR3 region has 18 residues. Germline V gene sequence: CDR1 DFQATT, CDR2 SNEGSKA (reference sequence). CDR3 in DNA: TGCAGTGCTAGCCTCCGTCCGCGCGGCGGTCCTAGCACAGATACGCAGTATTTT. Its protein product is CSASLRPRGGPSTDTQYF.

The chain joins TRBV28 to TRBJ2-3; 7 bases agree with TRBD2. The J segment lost 6 bases and the V segment lost 4 bases, leaving 7 bases of the junction unmatched. Germline lookup yields CDR1 MDHEN and CDR2 SYDVKM. The CDR3 totals 14 residues. CDR3 in amino acids: CASSSRLAEDTQYF. CDR3 sequence (DNA): TGTGCCAGCAGTTCTAGACTAGCAGAGGATACGCAGTATTTT.

This clonotype was counted at least ten times. The chain is built from TRBV2 and TRBJ1-5, with D perhaps matching TRBD1 (5 bases). Trimming removed 6 bases from V and 6 bases from J, with 12 bases in between. This CDR3 has 13 amino acids. Germline CDR1 is SNHLY and CDR2 is FYNNEI. The CDR3 loop reads CASRGPQGQPQHF. The CDR3 DNA sequence: TGTGCCAGCAGGGGGCCTCAGGGTCAGCCCCAGCATTTT. Combining the CDR3 with reference TRBV2 and TRBJ1-5 gives the whole variable domain EPEVTQTPSHQVTQMGQEVILRCVPISNHLYFYWYRQILGQKVEFLVSFYNNEISEKSEIFDDQFSVERPDGSNFTLKIRSTKLEDSAMYFCASRGPQGQPQHFGDGTRLSIL.

This clonotype was seen ten or more times. The CDR3 reads CASSRGLLHSGANVLTF. The CDR3 DNA reads TGTGCCAGCAGCCGGGGACTCCTCCACTCTGGGGCCAACGTCCTGACTTTC. The J gene is TRBJ2-6, the V gene TRBV11-2; D is possibly TRBD2 (6 bases). The V end lost 5 bases, the J end lost 0 bases, and 14 bases lay between the germline ends. Germline loops: CDR1 SGHAT, CDR2 FQNNGV. CDR3 length equals 17 residues.

This clonotype was picked up many times. J is TRBJ2-3 and V is TRBV29-1; no firm D call. The CDR3 extends over 10 amino acids. Trimming took 8 bases from V and 2 from J, leaving 5 bases between them. Germline CDR1 SQVTM, CDR2 ANQGSEA. The CDR3 is CSSDTDTQYF. In DNA form, the CDR3 reads TGCAGCTCTGACACAGATACGCAGTATTTT.

This clonotype appeared many times. This sequence joins TRBV7-9 and TRBJ1-1; perhaps TRBD1 as D (5 bases). This CDR3 comprises 13 residues. The V gene lost 5 bases and the J gene lost 7 bases, with 14 bases spanning the gap. Per germline, CDR1 SEHNR and CDR2 FQNEAQ (reference sequence). CDR3 amino acids: CASSADARGEAFF. The CDR3 nucleotides are TGTGCCAGCAGCGCCGACGCAAGGGGTGAAGCTTTCTTT.

This chain connects TRBV6-5 to TRBJ2-2; D uncertain. V gave up 2 bases and J gave up 6 bases, with 7 bases separating them. Germline V gene sequence: CDR1 MNHEY, CDR2 SVGAGI. The CDR3 totals 13 residues. CDR3 nucleotide sequence: TGTGCCAGCAGTTACACCTGGCCCGGGGAGCTGTTTTTT. Translation: CASSYTWPGELFF.